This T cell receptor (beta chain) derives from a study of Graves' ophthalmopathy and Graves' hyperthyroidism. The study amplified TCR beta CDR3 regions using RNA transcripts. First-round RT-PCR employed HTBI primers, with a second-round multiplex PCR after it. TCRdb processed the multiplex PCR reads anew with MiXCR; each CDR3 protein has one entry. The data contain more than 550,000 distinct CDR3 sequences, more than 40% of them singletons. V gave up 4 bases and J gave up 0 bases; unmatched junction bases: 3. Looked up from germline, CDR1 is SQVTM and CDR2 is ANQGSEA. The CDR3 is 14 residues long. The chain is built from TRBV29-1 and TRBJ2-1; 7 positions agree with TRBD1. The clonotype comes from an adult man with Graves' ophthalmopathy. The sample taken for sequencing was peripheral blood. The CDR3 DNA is TGCAGCGTTGTGGGACAGCCCTCCTACAATGAGCAGTTCTTC. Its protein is CSVVGQPSYNEQFF.